The clone carrying this T cell receptor (beta chain) showed up just a few times. TCRdb processed the RT-PCR reads anew with MiXCR; each CDR3 protein has one entry. The table has approximately 720,000 distinct CDR3 sequences, approximately 14% seen once; the top ten hold 3% to 4.5%. The receptor comes from a female donor in good health, serving as a healthy control. Specimen: memory CD4+ T cells from blood.

CDR3 sequence (DNA): TGTGCCAGCAGTGACCCCGGGGCCCTAAGGGGTGAAAAACTGTTTTTT. Translated, it gives CASSDPGALRGEKLFF. The chain carries TRBV6-4 and TRBJ1-4; D may be TRBD1 (5 bases). With 2 bases removed from V and 7 bases from J, the gap between germline ends came to 17 bases. Germline CDR1 reads MRHNA; CDR2 reads SNTAGT. This CDR3 contains 16 residues.